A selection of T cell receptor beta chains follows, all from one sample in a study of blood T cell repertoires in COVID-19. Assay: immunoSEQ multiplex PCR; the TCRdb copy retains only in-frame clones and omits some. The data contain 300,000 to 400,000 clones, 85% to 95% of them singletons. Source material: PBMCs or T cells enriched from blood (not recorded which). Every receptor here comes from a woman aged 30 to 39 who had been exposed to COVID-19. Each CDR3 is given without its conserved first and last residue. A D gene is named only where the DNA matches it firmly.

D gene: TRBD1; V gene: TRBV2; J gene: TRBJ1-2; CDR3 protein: ASGQGMGDGYT
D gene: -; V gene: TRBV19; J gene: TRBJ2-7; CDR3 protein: ASRPMDGLLYEQY
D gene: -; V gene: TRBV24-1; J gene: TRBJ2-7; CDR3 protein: ATSDPGDSRPHYEQY
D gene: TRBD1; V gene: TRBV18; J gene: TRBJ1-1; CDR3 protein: ASSPDRGSGGIWYTEAF
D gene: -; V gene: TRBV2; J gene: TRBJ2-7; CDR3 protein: AINAWSLITGFRHEQY
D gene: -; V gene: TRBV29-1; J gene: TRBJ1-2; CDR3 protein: SVESGNNYGYT
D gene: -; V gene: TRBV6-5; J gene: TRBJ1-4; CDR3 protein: ASRTRDRREKLF
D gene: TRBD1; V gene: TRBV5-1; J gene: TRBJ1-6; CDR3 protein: ASSPGSGTGGESLH
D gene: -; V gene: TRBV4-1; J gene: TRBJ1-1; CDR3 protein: ASSQVSSPMNTEAF
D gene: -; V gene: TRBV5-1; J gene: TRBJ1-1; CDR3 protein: ASSPTGQSMNTEAF
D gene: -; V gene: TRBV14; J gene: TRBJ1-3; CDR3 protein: ASSQPGNTIY
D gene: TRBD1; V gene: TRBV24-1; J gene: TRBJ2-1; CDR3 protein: ATGQGLFSEQF
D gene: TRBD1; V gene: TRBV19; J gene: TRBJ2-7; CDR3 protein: ASSMGPRDRPYEQY
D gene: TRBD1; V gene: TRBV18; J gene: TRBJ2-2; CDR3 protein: ASSPPGTGGLNTGELF
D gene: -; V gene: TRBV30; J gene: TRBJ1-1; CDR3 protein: AWSFGKNTEAF
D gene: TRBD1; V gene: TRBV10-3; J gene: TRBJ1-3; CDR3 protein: AISEAGGFLRNTIY
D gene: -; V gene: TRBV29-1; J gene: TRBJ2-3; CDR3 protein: SVPSPPGSSTDTQY
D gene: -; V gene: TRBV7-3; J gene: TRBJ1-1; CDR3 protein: ASSLGGVYTEAF
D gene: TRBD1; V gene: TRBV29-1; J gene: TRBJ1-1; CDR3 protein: SATIGGQGAFAEAF
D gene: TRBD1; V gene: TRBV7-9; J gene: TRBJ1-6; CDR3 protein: ASSLGTGADSPLH
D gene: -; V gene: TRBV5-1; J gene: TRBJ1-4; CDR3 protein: ASSSGVSGRPTNEKLF
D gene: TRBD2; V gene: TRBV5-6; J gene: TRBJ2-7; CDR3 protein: ASSPLTSGGISSYEQY
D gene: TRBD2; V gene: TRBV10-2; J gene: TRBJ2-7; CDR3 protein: ASKGLAGPYEQY
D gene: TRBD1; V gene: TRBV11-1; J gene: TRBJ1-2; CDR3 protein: ASSLPGGNYGYT
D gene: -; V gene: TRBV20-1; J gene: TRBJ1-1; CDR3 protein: SQGRVTQAF
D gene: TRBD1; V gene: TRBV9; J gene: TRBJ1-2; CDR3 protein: ASSEGTGSLYGYT
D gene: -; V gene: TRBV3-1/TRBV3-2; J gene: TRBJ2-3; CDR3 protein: ASSQVPSGTQY
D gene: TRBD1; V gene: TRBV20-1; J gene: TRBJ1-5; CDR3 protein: SASGPGQGSGQPQH
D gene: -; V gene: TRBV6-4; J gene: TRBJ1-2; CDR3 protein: ASSPFDDRSYGYT
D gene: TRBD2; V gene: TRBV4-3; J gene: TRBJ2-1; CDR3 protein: ASSQTTSGVNEQF
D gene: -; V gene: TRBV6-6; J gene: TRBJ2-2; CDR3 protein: ASRSPGTGELF
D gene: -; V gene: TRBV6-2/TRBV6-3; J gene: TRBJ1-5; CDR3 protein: ASSDTEWDQPQH
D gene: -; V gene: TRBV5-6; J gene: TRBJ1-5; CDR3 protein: ASSRDSTESQH
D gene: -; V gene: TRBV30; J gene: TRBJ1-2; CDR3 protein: AWSASGRGVGGYT
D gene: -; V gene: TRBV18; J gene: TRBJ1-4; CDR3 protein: ASSLTPAGSNEKLF
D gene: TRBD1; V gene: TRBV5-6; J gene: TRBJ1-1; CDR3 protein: ASSRDRGDSTEAF
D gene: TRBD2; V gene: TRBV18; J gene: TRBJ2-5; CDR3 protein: ASSRHVGGEETQY
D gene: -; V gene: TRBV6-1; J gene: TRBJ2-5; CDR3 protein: ASSELGPEETQY
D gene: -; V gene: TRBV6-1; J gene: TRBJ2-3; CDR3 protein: ASSEGPLAGTQY
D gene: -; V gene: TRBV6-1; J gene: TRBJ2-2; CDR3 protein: ASSDQVPRDGELF
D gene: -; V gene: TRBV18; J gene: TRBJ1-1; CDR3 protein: ASSLPRGRNTEAF
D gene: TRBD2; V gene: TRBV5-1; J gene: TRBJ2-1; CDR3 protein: ASSTLGTSGPDNEQF
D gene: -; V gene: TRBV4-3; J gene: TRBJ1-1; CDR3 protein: ASSQNGFQSNTEAF
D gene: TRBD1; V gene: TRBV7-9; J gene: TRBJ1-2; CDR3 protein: ASSFSGTANGYT